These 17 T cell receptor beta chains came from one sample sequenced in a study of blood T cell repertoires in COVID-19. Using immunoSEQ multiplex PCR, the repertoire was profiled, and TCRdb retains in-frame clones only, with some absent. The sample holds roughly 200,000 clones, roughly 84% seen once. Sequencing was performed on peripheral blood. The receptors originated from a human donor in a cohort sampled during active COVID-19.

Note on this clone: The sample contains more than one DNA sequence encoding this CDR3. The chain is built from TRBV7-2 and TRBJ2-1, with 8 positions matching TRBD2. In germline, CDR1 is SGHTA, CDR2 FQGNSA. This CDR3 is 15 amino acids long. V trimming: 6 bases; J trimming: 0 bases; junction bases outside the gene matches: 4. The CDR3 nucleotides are TGTGCCAGCAGTTCCGGGACTAGCTCCTACAATGAGCAGTTCTTC. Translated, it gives CASSSGTSSYNEQFF. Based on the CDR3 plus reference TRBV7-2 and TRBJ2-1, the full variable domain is GAGVSQSPSNKVTEKGKDVELRCDPISGHTALYWYRQSLGQGLEFLIYFQGNSAPDKSGLPSDRFSAERTGGSVSTLTIQRTQQEDSAVYLCASSSGTSSYNEQFFGPGTRLTVL.

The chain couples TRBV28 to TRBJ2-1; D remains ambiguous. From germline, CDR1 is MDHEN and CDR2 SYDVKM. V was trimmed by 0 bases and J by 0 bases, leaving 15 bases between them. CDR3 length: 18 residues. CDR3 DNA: TGTGCCAGCAGTTTATGGCAGGTGTCACAGAGCTCCTACAATGAGCAGTTCTTC. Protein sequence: CASSLWQVSQSSYNEQFF.

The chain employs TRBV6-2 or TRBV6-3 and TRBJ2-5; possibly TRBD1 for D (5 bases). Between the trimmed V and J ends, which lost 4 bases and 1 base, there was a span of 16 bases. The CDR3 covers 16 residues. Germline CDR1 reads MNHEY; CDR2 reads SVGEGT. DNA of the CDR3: TGTGCCAGCAGTTCCTATACTTCGACAGCCCAAGAGACCCAGTACTTC. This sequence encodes CASSSYTSTAQETQYF.

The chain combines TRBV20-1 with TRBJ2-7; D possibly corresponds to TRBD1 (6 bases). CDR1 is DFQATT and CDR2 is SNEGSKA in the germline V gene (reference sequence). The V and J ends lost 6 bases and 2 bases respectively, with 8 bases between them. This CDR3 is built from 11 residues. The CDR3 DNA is TGCAGTGCGACAGGTCCCTACGAGCAGTACTTC. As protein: CSATGPYEQYF.

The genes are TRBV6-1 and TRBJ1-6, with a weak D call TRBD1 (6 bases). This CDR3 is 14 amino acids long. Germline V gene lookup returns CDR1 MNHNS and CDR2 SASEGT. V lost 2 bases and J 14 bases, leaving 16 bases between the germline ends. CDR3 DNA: TGTGCCAGCAGTGAACAAATGGACAGCCCGGCCCTCCACTTT. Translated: CASSEQMDSPALHF.

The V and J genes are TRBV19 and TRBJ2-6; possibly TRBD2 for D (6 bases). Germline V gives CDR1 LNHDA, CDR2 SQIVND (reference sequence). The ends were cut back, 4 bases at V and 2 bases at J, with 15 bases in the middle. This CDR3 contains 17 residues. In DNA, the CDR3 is TGTGCCAGTAGTAGGCCAGGGAGGCGTCCTGGGGCCAACGTCCTGACTTTC. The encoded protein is CASSRPGRRPGANVLTF.

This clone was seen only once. CDR3 amino acids: CASSQEQNYGYTF. The CDR3 region has the DNA TGTGCCAGCAGCCAAGAACAAAACTATGGCTACACCTTC. The chain recombines TRBV3-1 (or the pseudogene TRBV3-2) with TRBJ1-2, with D unclear. V was cut by 0 bases and J by 2 bases, with 4 bases left in between. This CDR3 is built from 13 residues. Germline CDR1 is LGHDT and CDR2 is YNNKEL (reference sequence).

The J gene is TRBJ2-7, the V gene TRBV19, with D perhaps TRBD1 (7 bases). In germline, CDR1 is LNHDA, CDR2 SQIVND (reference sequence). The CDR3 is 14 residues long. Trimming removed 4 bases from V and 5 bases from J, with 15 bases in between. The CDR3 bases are TGTGCCAGTAGTAGGACAGGACTATCCAACGAGCAGTACTTC. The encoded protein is CASSRTGLSNEQYF. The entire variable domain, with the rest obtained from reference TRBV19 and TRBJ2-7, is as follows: DGGITQSPKYLFRKEGQNVTLSCEQNLNHDAMYWYRQDPGQGLRLIYYSQIVNDFQKGDIAEGYSVSREKKESFPLTVTSAQKNPTAFYLCASSRTGLSNEQYFGPGTRLTVT.

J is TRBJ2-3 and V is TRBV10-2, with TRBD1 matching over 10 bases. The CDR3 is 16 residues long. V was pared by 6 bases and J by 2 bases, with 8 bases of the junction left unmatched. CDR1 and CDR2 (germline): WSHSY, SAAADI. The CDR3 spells CASRARDRGNTDTQYF. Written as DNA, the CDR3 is TGCGCCAGCAGAGCCCGGGACAGGGGTAACACAGATACGCAGTATTTT.

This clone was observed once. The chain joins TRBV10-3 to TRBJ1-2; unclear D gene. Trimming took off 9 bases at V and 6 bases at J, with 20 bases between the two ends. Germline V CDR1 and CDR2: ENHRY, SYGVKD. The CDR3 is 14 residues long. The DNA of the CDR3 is TGTGCCATTCAAGCGGGGTCCGGGGTTGATGGCTACACCTTC. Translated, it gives CAIQAGSGVDGYTF.

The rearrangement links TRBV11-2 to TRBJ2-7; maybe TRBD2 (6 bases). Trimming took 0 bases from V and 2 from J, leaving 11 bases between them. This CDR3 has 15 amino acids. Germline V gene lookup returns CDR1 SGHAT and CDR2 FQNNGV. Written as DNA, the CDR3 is TGTGCCAGCAGCTTAGAGGCGGGGACCACCTACGAGCAGTACTTC. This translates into CASSLEAGTTYEQYF.

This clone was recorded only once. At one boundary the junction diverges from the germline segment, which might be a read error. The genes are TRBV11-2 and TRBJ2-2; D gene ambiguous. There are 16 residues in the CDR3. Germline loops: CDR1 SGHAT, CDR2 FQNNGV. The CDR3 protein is CASTLLRRDSPGELFF. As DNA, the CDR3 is TGTGCCAGCACCTTACTCAGGCGCGATTCCCCCGGGGAGCTGTTTTTT.

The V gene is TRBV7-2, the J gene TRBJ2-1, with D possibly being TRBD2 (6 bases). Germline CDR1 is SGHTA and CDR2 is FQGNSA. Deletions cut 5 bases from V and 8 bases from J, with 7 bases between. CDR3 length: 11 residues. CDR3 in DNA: TGTGCCAGCAGCGGGGGGTATGAGCAGTTCTTC. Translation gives CASSGGYEQFF.

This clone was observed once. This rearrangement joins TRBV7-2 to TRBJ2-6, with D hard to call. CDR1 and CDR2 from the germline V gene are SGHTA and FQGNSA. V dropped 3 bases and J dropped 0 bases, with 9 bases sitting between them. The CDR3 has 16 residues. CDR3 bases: TGTGCCAGCAGCTTGGGCCCGCTCTCTGGGGCCAACGTCCTGACTTTC. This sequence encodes CASSLGPLSGANVLTF.

Here the CDR3 reads CATLLRQGWDNEQFF. CDR3 in DNA: TGTGCCACTTTACTTAGACAGGGATGGGACAATGAGCAGTTCTTC. The chain recombines TRBV27 with TRBJ2-1, with 7 bases matching TRBD1. The V segment lost 10 bases and the J segment 5 bases; nucleotides outside the gene matches: 14. The CDR3 length is 15 residues. Germline-derived CDR1 and CDR2 are MNHEY and SMNVEV (reference sequence).

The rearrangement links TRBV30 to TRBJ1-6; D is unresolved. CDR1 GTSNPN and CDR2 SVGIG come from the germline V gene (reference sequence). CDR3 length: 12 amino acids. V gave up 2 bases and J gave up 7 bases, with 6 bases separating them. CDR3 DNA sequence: TGTGCCTGGAGTTACGGGAATTCACCCCTCCACTTT. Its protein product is CAWSYGNSPLHF.

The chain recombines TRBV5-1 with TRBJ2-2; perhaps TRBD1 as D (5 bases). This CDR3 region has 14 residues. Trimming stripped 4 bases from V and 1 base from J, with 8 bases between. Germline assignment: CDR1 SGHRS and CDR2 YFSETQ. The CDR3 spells CASSIGQNTGELFF. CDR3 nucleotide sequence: TGCGCCAGCAGCATAGGACAGAACACCGGGGAGCTGTTTTTT.